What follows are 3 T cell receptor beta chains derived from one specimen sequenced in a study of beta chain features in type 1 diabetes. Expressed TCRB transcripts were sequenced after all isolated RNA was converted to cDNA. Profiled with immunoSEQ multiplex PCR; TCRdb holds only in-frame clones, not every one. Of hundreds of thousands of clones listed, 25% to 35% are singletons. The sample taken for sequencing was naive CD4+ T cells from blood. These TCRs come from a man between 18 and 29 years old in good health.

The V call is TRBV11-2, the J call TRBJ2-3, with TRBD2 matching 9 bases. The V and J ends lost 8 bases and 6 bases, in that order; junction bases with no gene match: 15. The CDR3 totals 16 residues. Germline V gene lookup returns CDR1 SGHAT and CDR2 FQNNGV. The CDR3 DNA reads TGTGCCAGCTGCGCGTGGAGCGGGAGGTCTGCGGATACGCAGTATTTT. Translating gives CASCAWSGRSADTQYF.

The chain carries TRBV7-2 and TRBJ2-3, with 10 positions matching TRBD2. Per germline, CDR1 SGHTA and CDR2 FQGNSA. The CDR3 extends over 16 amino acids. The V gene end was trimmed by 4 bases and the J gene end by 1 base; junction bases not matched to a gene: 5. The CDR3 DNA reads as TGTGCCAGCAGCTCCGCCGGGACTAGCGGCACAGATACGCAGTATTTT. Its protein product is CASSSAGTSGTDTQYF.

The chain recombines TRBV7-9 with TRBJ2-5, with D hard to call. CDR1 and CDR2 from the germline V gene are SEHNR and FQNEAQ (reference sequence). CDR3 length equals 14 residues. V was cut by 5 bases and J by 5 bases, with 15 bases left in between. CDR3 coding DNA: TGTGCCAGCAGCGAAGAACTGGGGTATGAGACCCAGTACTTC. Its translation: CASSEELGYETQYF.